This entry features one TCR beta chain sequence. The target antigen is unknown. These data belong to a study of shared clonotypes between healthy human individuals. Overall study results and limits: Investigators collected only blood, and repertoires in tissues likely differ.

The authors' processing: Quality scores were absent from the junction-only immunoSEQ sequences, so filtering differed. Clones were read by immunoSEQ multiplex PCR, and TCRdb kept only the in-frame ones, dropping some. V, J and clone size reflect that table, while D and trimming were determined from the DNA. The sample lists 800,000 to 950,000 clones; 96% were seen once. Positive CCR7 selection of CD45RO-negative cells yielded the naive CD8 cells, and terminally differentiated effector memory CD45RA+ cells were excluded. Germline CDR1 MNHEY, CDR2 SMNVEV (reference sequence). V lost 3 bases, J lost 5 bases, and 14 bases lay in between. The CDR3 extends over 14 amino acids.

The sample consisted of naive CD8+ T cells sorted from blood. The clonotype was recovered from a man aged 30 to 39 in good health. The rearrangement links TRBV27 to TRBJ2-7, with D perhaps TRBD1 (5 bases). The CDR3 spells CASSFARAANEQYF. In DNA form, the CDR3 reads TGTGCCAGCAGTTTTGCCAGGGCTGCCAACGAGCAGTACTTC.